The 8 T cell receptor beta chains in this list originate from one sample, sequenced in a study of shared clonotypes between healthy human individuals. As defined, naive CD8 cells were CD45RO-negative and positively selected for CCR7, with terminally differentiated effector memory CD45RA+ cells excluded. Repertoires were generated with immunoSEQ multiplex PCR, while TCRdb's copy carries only in-frame clones and drops some. The sample records around 2.1 million clones, roughly 91% being singletons. Sequenced: naive CD8+ T cells from PBMCs. These receptors were obtained from a man between 18 and 29 years old in good health. Some clones in this sample may be carry-over from other donors' samples.

This clone was seen just once. V and J are TRBV27 and TRBJ2-2, with 10 bases that match TRBD1. CDR3 length: 15 residues. V dropped 5 bases and J dropped 5; count of bases not matched to a gene: 5. Germline V lookup: CDR1 MNHEY, CDR2 SMNVEV (reference sequence). CDR3: CASSHPGQGTGELFF. CDR3 nucleotides: TGTGCCAGCAGTCACCCGGGACAGGGGACCGGGGAGCTGTTTTTT.

This chain joins TRBV6-6 and TRBJ2-7; D assignment may be TRBD1 or TRBD2 (5 bases each). Germline V gene sequence: CDR1 MNHNY, CDR2 SVGAGI (reference sequence). This CDR3 comprises 15 residues. The germline V and J ends were trimmed by 6 bases and 4 bases, with 19 bases remaining between them. The CDR3: CASRSRDLILYEQYF. The CDR3 DNA reads TGTGCCAGCAGATCCCGGGACCTCATCCTATACGAGCAGTACTTC.

The V call is TRBV27, the J call TRBJ2-5; 7 bases line up with TRBD2. The germline CDR1 and CDR2 sequences are MNHEY and SMNVEV (reference sequence). Trimming removed 3 bases from V and 4 bases from J; junction bases left unmatched: 5. The CDR3 extends over 14 amino acids. CDR3 sequence (DNA): TGTGCCAGCAGTTTCGTGGGGAGGGGAGAGACCCAGTACTTC. Translated: CASSFVGRGETQYF.

V and J are TRBV11-2 and TRBJ1-2, with 7 bases fitting TRBD1. J gave up 4 bases and V 1 base, and 6 bases lay outside the gene matches. The CDR3 contains 15 residues. Germline lookup yields CDR1 SGHAT and CDR2 FQNNGV. The CDR3 DNA follows: TGTGCCAGCAGCTTAGGGGCAGGGGGAGCCTATGGCTACACCTTC. Translating gives CASSLGAGGAYGYTF.

The chain uses TRBV19 and TRBJ2-7; 9 nucleotides align to TRBD1. The V gene end was trimmed by 1 base and the J gene end by 7 bases; junction bases not matched to a gene: 11. This CDR3 is 16 amino acids long. Germline V gene data show CDR1 as LNHDA and CDR2 as SQIVND (reference sequence). Here the CDR3 DNA reads TGTGCCAGTAGTATAGCCCTGGGACAGGGAGGTTGGGAGCAGTACTTC. Protein sequence: CASSIALGQGGWEQYF.

There are a few counts of this clone. The chain uses TRBV5-4 and TRBJ2-7, with D perhaps matching TRBD1 (6 bases). Trimming pared 10 bases from V and 2 bases from J, leaving 25 bases between. The length of the CDR3 is 16 residues. The germline V gene has CDR1 SGHNT and CDR2 YYREEE (reference sequence). The chain's CDR3 is CAVEDRGGLHTYEQYF. The CDR3 coding sequence is TGTGCCGTAGAGGACCGTGGGGGCCTTCATACCTACGAGCAGTACTTC.

The rearrangement links TRBV4-2 to TRBJ2-7; D ambiguous. CDR1 and CDR2 (germline): LGHNA, YNFKEQ. The CDR3 is 17 residues long. V gave up 0 bases and J gave up 0 bases, with 15 bases separating them. The CDR3 sequence: CASSQEKTGLSSYEQYF. The CDR3 DNA reads TGTGCCAGCAGCCAAGAGAAGACGGGTCTTAGCTCCTACGAGCAGTACTTC.

The gene calls are TRBV19 and TRBJ2-7; maybe TRBD1 (6 bases). The V gene's germline CDR1 is LNHDA and CDR2 SQIVND (reference sequence). The CDR3 loop spans 14 amino acids. The V gene lost 7 bases and the J gene lost 2 bases, with 15 bases spanning the gap. The CDR3, as DNA: TGTGCCAGTACGATGCATAAGGGGGCCTACGAGCAGTACTTC. Protein sequence: CASTMHKGAYEQYF.